Detailed here is one T cell receptor (beta chain). Its specificity is unknown. The entry originates in a study of OX40 agonist ivuxolimab in advanced cancers. Study-wide context: Three patients responded partially, comprising one with hepatocellular carcinoma and two with cutaneous melanoma.

Produced via immunoSEQ multiplex PCR; TCRdb's table is partial and in-frame only. Of roughly 74,000 clones listed, 87% are singletons. Study results and limitations: Clonal expansion from baseline to week 6 occurred in both CD4+ and CD8+ T cells.

The sampling schedule covered blood at baseline, cycle 4 day 1, and cycle 7 day 1. V lost 9 bases to trimming and J lost 0 bases; unmatched junction nucleotides: 12. The germline V gene encodes CDR1 LNHDA and CDR2 SQIVND (reference sequence). The length of the CDR3 is 16 residues. The chain links TRBV19 to TRBJ1-1, with 8 bases matching TRBD1. The TCR sequence derives from an adult with an advanced solid tumor such as melanoma, head and neck, liver or kidney cancer. The specimen was CD4+ or CD8+ T cells sorted from blood, collected in a trial of the OX40 agonist ivuxolimab. The CDR3 protein is CASVDRGPSMNTEAFF. The CDR3 DNA reads as TGTGCCAGCGTAGACAGGGGACCCTCGATGAACACTGAAGCTTTCTTT.